In its sample, the clone carrying this TCR beta chain was seen many times. The source of the sample is a study of T-cell reconstitution after alpha-beta-depleted transplantation in children. Germline loops: CDR1 MNHEY, CDR2 SVGAGI. The length of the CDR3 is 15 residues. The V gene lost 7 bases and the J gene lost 1 base, with 15 bases spanning the gap. Preparation of the TCRbeta library used unique molecular identifiers. TCRdb ran MiXCR on the PCR reads and lists one entry per CDR3 protein. The table shows about 540,000 distinct CDR3 sequences, with approximately 16% occurring only once. This TCR came from a human donor who donated a stem cell graft to a child with acute lymphoblastic leukemia. The sample here was PBMCs from the stem cell graft donor, taken from the stem cell graft. This chain joins TRBV6-5 and TRBJ2-3; the D gene is possibly TRBD1 (5 bases). The CDR3: CASTSGAGGTDTQYF. The CDR3 DNA sequence: TGTGCCAGCACGAGTGGGGCTGGGGGCACAGATACGCAGTATTTT.